This T cell receptor beta chain was identified in a study of cytomegalovirus exposure and HLA in healthy donors. Regarding the study as a whole: Within the data, a cluster of highly shared sequence variants was likely a sequencing artifact. When analyzed later, the rates of TCR association showed variation by HLA locus, with DRB1 the most and HLA-C the fewest.

Vbeta (60) and Jbeta (13) primers were used in the PCR. Sequencing used immunoSEQ multiplex PCR; TCRdb keeps in-frame clones, though not all of them. This table has around 190,000 clones, around 77% appearing once. With respect to this clone: Its antigen is unidentified.

Germline assignment: CDR1 SGHRS and CDR2 YFSETQ. The CDR3 runs 15 residues. Trimming cost V 0 bases and J 5 bases; bases outside gene matches: 6. The chain uses TRBV5-1 and TRBJ2-5, with 8 positions matching TRBD2. The TCR was taken from a woman in her 30s in good health and CMV-seronegative. The specimen was PBMCs. CDR3: CASSLGAGAGETQYF. The CDR3 nucleotides read TGCGCCAGCAGCTTGGGAGCGGGAGCCGGGGAGACCCAGTACTTC.